Below are 22 T cell receptor beta chains sequenced from a single sample in a study of OX40 agonist ivuxolimab in advanced cancers. Only in-frame clones appear in the TCRdb table, and some are missing; sequencing was by immunoSEQ multiplex PCR. The sample yields fewer than 55,000 clones, approximately 78% seen once. Material: CD4+ or CD8+ T cells sorted from blood, obtained in a trial of the OX40 agonist ivuxolimab. These receptors all come from an adult with an advanced solid tumor such as melanoma, head and neck, liver or kidney cancer.

CDR3 nucleotides: TGTGCCAGCAGCCAACCTTTAGCGGGGGCCACAGATACGCAGTATTTT. Translation: CASSQPLAGATDTQYF. The genes are TRBV9 and TRBJ2-3; 9 positions match TRBD2. Germline CDR1 and CDR2: SGDLS and YYNGEE. The CDR3 extends over 16 amino acids. Trimming took 4 bases from V and 2 from J; bases not matched to a gene: 8.

This chain links TRBV2 with TRBJ2-7; D uncertain. Between the trimmed V and J ends, which lost 8 bases and 5 bases, there was a span of 7 bases. The CDR3 has 10 residues. Per the germline V gene, CDR1 is SNHLY and CDR2 is FYNNEI. The CDR3 DNA reads as TGTGCCAGCGTGGGTGACGAGCAGTACTTC. Residues: CASVGDEQYF.

The chain links TRBV6-5 to TRBJ1-3; D is ambiguous. The CDR3 loop spans 15 amino acids. Germline CDR1 MNHEY, CDR2 SVGAGI. Trimming removed 7 bases at V and 1 base at J, with 14 bases between. CDR3: CASTPRPSSGNTIYF. The CDR3 nucleotides read TGTGCCAGCACCCCCCGGCCCAGTTCTGGAAACACCATATATTTT.

The V gene is TRBV6-5, the J gene TRBJ1-5; TRBD1 is a possible D gene (6 bases). V lost 6 bases and J lost 3, with 15 bases in between. CDR1 MNHEY and CDR2 SVGAGI come from the germline V gene. This CDR3 is 15 amino acids long. The CDR3 sequence is CASRVYGTPNQPQHF. CDR3 in DNA: TGTGCCAGCAGAGTCTACGGGACACCCAATCAGCCCCAGCATTTT.

The rearrangement joins TRBV5-1 to TRBJ2-3; 13 bases are shared with TRBD2. V gave up 4 bases and J gave up 2 bases; unmatched junction bases: 4. This CDR3 has 16 residues. Germline V lookup: CDR1 SGHRS, CDR2 YFSETQ. CDR3 coding DNA: TGCGCCAGCAGCCCACTAGCGGGGGGGTACACAGATACGCAGTATTTT. Translated: CASSPLAGGYTDTQYF.

The chain has TRBV6-5 and TRBJ1-2; 9 bases are a match to TRBD1. This CDR3 spans 13 amino acids. CDR1 is MNHEY, CDR2 SVGAGI, per germline. The V gene end was trimmed by 6 bases and the J gene end by 7 bases; junction bases not matched to a gene: 6. The CDR3 is CASSWDRVSGYTF. CDR3 sequence (DNA): TGTGCCAGCAGCTGGGACAGGGTTAGTGGCTACACCTTC.

DNA for the CDR3: TGTGCCAGCAGCACCCTAAGCGGGGGGGATGGAGAGCAGTTCTTC. Protein: CASSTLSGGDGEQFF. This rearrangement joins TRBV9 to TRBJ2-1; TRBD2 agrees at 10 bases. The CDR3 has 15 residues. CDR1 SGDLS and CDR2 YYNGEE come from the germline V gene. V gave up 4 bases and J gave up 10 bases; unmatched junction bases: 11.

The chain uses TRBV7-8 and TRBJ1-6; 9 bases align to TRBD1. Germline CDR1 SGHVS, CDR2 FQNEAQ. The CDR3 has 17 amino acids. Trimming at V came to 1 base and at J to 10 bases, leaving 11 bases not matched to a gene. CDR3: CASSLDPPGQGNSPLHF. In DNA form, the CDR3 reads TGTGCCAGCAGCTTAGACCCCCCTGGACAGGGGAACTCACCCCTCCACTTT.

This chain joins TRBV7-8 and TRBJ2-7; 13 bases fit TRBD2. Trimming removed 1 base from V and 2 bases from J; junction bases left unmatched: 5. The CDR3 runs to 17 residues. The germline V gene encodes CDR1 SGHVS and CDR2 FQNEAQ. The CDR3 sequence: CASSLGTSGGGTYEQYF. Here the CDR3 DNA reads TGTGCCAGCAGCTTAGGAACTAGCGGGGGGGGCACCTACGAGCAGTACTTC.

The gene calls are TRBV9 and TRBJ1-4; possible D gene TRBD1, 6 bases. The germline CDR1 and CDR2 sequences are SGDLS and YYNGEE. Trimming shortened V by 4 bases and J by 6 bases, and 16 bases separated the two germline ends. The CDR3 spans 15 residues. As DNA, the CDR3 is TGTGCCAGCAGCCAAGGGGGGGCAAATTATGAAAAACTGTTTTTT. Amino acids: CASSQGGANYEKLFF.

The rearrangement joins TRBV6-5 to TRBJ2-5, with TRBD2 identical over 8 bases. CDR1 and CDR2 (germline): MNHEY, SVGAGI. The CDR3 is 15 residues long. V lost 5 bases to trimming and J lost 5 bases; unmatched junction nucleotides: 10. Here the CDR3 DNA reads TGTGCCAGCAGTCCCGCCCCGGGGGGGGAGGAGACCCAGTACTTC. It yields the protein CASSPAPGGEETQYF.

The rearrangement joins TRBV28 to TRBJ1-1; 10 bases map to TRBD1. Germline CDR1 reads MDHEN; CDR2 reads SYDVKM. The CDR3 is 15 residues long. J lost 4 bases, V lost 4 bases, and 6 bases had no gene match. The CDR3, as DNA: TGTGCCAGCAGTTCCCCGACAGGGGGCTTCACTGAAGCTTTCTTT. The encoded protein is CASSSPTGGFTEAFF.

The chain employs TRBV2 and TRBJ1-5; 8 bases are shared with TRBD1. Germline values: CDR1 SNHLY, CDR2 FYNNEI. With V trimmed by 8 bases and J by 2 bases, 8 bases remained unmatched. This CDR3 spans 15 amino acids. CDR3 sequence (DNA): TGTGCCAGCGAGAACGACAGGGGAGGCAATCAGCCCCAGCATTTT. Protein product: CASENDRGGNQPQHF.

The chain uses TRBV18 and TRBJ2-5, with D perhaps TRBD1 (6 bases). Trimming removed 3 bases at V and 2 bases at J, with 16 bases between. This CDR3 has 16 amino acids. The germline V gene has CDR1 KGHSH and CDR2 LQKENI. The CDR3 here is CASSPLGQTPQETQYF. The CDR3, as DNA: TGTGCCAGCTCACCCCTAGGACAGACACCTCAAGAGACCCAGTACTTC.

This clone was seen more than once but under ten times. This rearrangement joins TRBV5-4 to TRBJ1-4; D gene ambiguous. The length of the CDR3 is 17 residues. Between the trimmed V and J ends, which lost 1 base and 4 bases, there was a span of 17 bases. Germline V gene lookup returns CDR1 SGHNT and CDR2 YYREEE (reference sequence). The CDR3: CASSLRVFGLSNEKLFF. As DNA, the CDR3 is TGTGCCAGCAGCTTGCGGGTATTTGGACTGAGTAATGAAAAACTGTTTTTT.

This CDR3 reads CASSAHKGLPGEQPQHF. The CDR3 nucleotides read TGTGCCAGCAGCGCCCACAAGGGACTGCCGGGCGAGCAGCCCCAGCATTTT. The chain is built from TRBV11-2 and TRBJ1-5, with TRBD1 as a possible D gene (5 bases). Between the trimmed V and J ends, which lost 5 bases and 7 bases, there was a span of 24 bases. The CDR3 consists of 17 residues. From germline, CDR1 is SGHAT and CDR2 FQNNGV.

The rearrangement joins TRBV6-1 to TRBJ2-5; D is unresolved. The CDR3 has 13 amino acids. Germline V gives CDR1 MNHNS, CDR2 SASEGT. V dropped 6 bases and J dropped 5 bases, with 13 bases sitting between them. The CDR3 sequence is CASSLPQLETQYF. For the CDR3, the DNA is TGTGCCAGCAGCCTGCCCCAGCTGGAGACCCAGTACTTC.

J is TRBJ2-7 and V is TRBV19; 7 nucleotides match TRBD1. Germline CDR1 reads LNHDA; CDR2 reads SQIVND (reference sequence). The J segment lost 4 bases and the V segment lost 4 bases, leaving 4 bases of the junction unmatched. This CDR3 has 13 residues. Here the CDR3 reads CASSSARGYEQYF. CDR3 nucleotides: TGTGCCAGTAGTAGTGCCAGGGGGTACGAGCAGTACTTC.

The chain recombines TRBV19 with TRBJ2-3, with 8 nucleotides matching TRBD2. V lost 0 bases, J lost 2 bases, and 7 bases stayed unmatched. Germline CDR1 LNHDA, CDR2 SQIVND (reference sequence). The CDR3 loop spans 17 amino acids. The CDR3 region has the DNA TGTGCCAGTAGTATAGACCCCGGGGGGGCCTTCACAGATACGCAGTATTTT. It specifies CASSIDPGGAFTDTQYF.

The CDR3 sequence is CASSAGLGPDTQYF. The CDR3 region has the DNA TGTGCCAGCAGTGCGGGACTAGGGCCAGATACGCAGTATTTT. The chain is built from TRBV6-1 and TRBJ2-3; 8 positions agree with TRBD2. CDR3 size: 14 residues. With 4 bases clipped from V and 4 bases from J, the junction kept 4 bases outside the gene matches. Germline loops: CDR1 MNHNS, CDR2 SASEGT.

The genes are TRBV7-9 and TRBJ1-1; D gene ambiguous. Trimming took off 5 bases at V and 2 bases at J, with 6 bases between the two ends. Germline CDR1 SEHNR, CDR2 FQNEAQ (reference sequence). The CDR3 loop spans 12 amino acids. The DNA for the CDR3 is TGTGCCAGCAGCGCTCTTAACACTGAAGCTTTCTTT. It encodes CASSALNTEAFF.

With regard to this clone: The germline gene is not matched at one end of the junction; a read error may be the cause. The chain couples TRBV6-4 to TRBJ1-2, with D maybe TRBD1 (5 bases). In germline, CDR1 is MRHNA, CDR2 SNTAGT. There are 14 residues in the CDR3. The CDR3 DNA reads TGTGCCAGCAGTGCGTTTGGGGGTAACCATGGCTACACCTTC. As protein: CASSAFGGNHGYTF.